Each of the 23 T cell receptor beta chains below was sequenced from the same sample in a study of Tregs in tolerant kidney transplant recipients. TCRdb's table, derived via immunoSEQ multiplex PCR, lists solely in-frame clones and lacks some. The repertoire has tens of thousands of clones, 90% to 95% of them found once; the top ten carry approximately 0.5%. The sequenced sample was CD4+ T cells from blood, obtained before the transplant. The receptor set was obtained from a human donor who received a combined kidney and bone marrow transplant.

The genes are TRBV5-1 and TRBJ2-4; the D is unclear. The germline V gene encodes CDR1 SGHRS and CDR2 YFSETQ. The CDR3 extends over 12 amino acids. Trimming stripped 1 base from V and 4 bases from J, with 3 bases between. The CDR3 reads CASSLQKNIQYF. The DNA for the CDR3 is TGCGCCAGCAGCTTGCAGAAAAACATTCAGTACTTC.

The V call is TRBV28, the J call TRBJ1-2, with 8 nucleotides matching TRBD1. Germline V CDR1 and CDR2: MDHEN, SYDVKM. The CDR3 is made up of 14 amino acids. Unmatched junction bases numbered 13, after V lost 7 bases and J lost 9 bases. CDR3 bases: TGTGCCAGCACCTCCCCTCCAGGGGGCGAGAGCTACACCTTC. This translates into CASTSPPGGESYTF.

The chain combines TRBV2 with TRBJ1-2; the D is unclear. Trimming shortened V by 8 bases and J by 4 bases, and 11 bases separated the two germline ends. There are 12 residues in the CDR3. From germline, CDR1 is SNHLY and CDR2 FYNNEI. The CDR3 loop reads CASVLSVYGYTF. CDR3 nucleotides: TGTGCCAGCGTTTTGTCTGTCTATGGCTACACCTTC.

The genes are TRBV7-3 and TRBJ1-1, with 9 bases aligning to TRBD1. Trimming removed 5 bases from V and 4 bases from J; junction bases left unmatched: 2. From germline, CDR1 is SGHTA and CDR2 FQGTGA. This CDR3 contains 13 residues. The CDR3 DNA reads as TGTGCCAGCAGCCAGACAGGGGGCACTGAAGCTTTCTTT. As protein: CASSQTGGTEAFF.

The J gene is TRBJ1-4, the V gene TRBV7-9; 7 nucleotides match TRBD1. With 4 bases clipped from V and 13 bases from J, the junction kept 9 bases outside the gene matches. CDR3 length: 13 residues. Germline V gives CDR1 SEHNR, CDR2 FQNEAQ (reference sequence). CDR3 nucleotides: TGTGCCAGCAGCTCAGGGACAGCCCGGGGACTGTTTTTT. Its protein is CASSSGTARGLFF.

The chain joins TRBV5-1 to TRBJ2-1, with 7 bases identical to TRBD1. Germline V CDR1 and CDR2: SGHRS, YFSETQ. The CDR3 length is 16 residues. V shed 0 bases and J 6 bases; nucleotides not matched to a gene: 9. For the CDR3, the DNA is TGCGCCAGCAGCTTGGGCACAGGGGATCCCTGCAATGAGCAGTTCTTC. Protein sequence: CASSLGTGDPCNEQFF.

V gene TRBV6-6 combines with J gene TRBJ1-5; D is perhaps TRBD1 (5 bases). The CDR3 is made up of 16 amino acids. V was cut by 3 bases and J by 0 bases, with 12 bases left in between. Germline CDR1 and CDR2: MNHNY and SVGAGI (reference sequence). The chain's CDR3 is CASSYGPGGSNQPQHF. The CDR3 nucleotides are TGTGCCAGCAGTTATGGACCGGGGGGTAGCAATCAGCCCCAGCATTTT.

V and J are TRBV19 and TRBJ2-7, with 7 bases aligning to TRBD2. This CDR3 spans 15 amino acids. V lost 3 bases to trimming and J lost 4 bases; unmatched junction nucleotides: 9. Germline CDR1 reads LNHDA; CDR2 reads SQIVND (reference sequence). The CDR3 loop reads CASSIGRLADYEQYF. CDR3 in DNA: TGTGCCAGTAGTATTGGGCGGCTAGCGGATTACGAGCAGTACTTC.

The V gene is TRBV19, the J gene TRBJ1-2; possible D gene TRBD1, 5 bases. Trimming left V 5 bases short and J 5 bases short, with 12 bases between. The germline V gene encodes CDR1 LNHDA and CDR2 SQIVND (reference sequence). CDR3 length equals 13 residues. The chain's CDR3 is CASSQRGFYGYTF. The CDR3 nucleotides are TGTGCCAGTAGTCAGCGGGGGTTTTATGGCTACACCTTC.

This sequence joins TRBV7-3 and TRBJ2-3; 10 nucleotides line up with TRBD2. The germline gives CDR1 SGHTA, CDR2 FQGTGA. This CDR3 comprises 16 residues. Trimming removed 5 bases from V and 0 bases from J; junction bases left unmatched: 5. The CDR3 region has the DNA TGTGCCAGCAGCCCTTCTAGCGGGAGCAGCACAGATACGCAGTATTTT. Amino acids: CASSPSSGSSTDTQYF. Combining the CDR3 with reference TRBV7-3 and TRBJ2-3 gives the whole variable domain GAGVSQTPSNKVTEKGKYVELRCDPISGHTALYWYRQSLGQGPEFLIYFQGTGAADDSGLPNDRFFAVRPEGSVSTLKIQRTERGDSAVYLCASSPSSGSSTDTQYFGPGTRLTVL.

CDR3 DNA: TGTGCCAGCAGCTTGGGGGGTTTGGACACTGAAGCTTTCTTT. As protein: CASSLGGLDTEAFF. V gene TRBV7-6 combines with J gene TRBJ1-1, with D tentatively TRBD1 (5 bases). The germline V and J ends were trimmed by 3 bases and 3 bases, with 11 bases remaining between them. The CDR3 runs to 14 residues. CDR1 SGHVS and CDR2 FNYEAQ come from the germline V gene.

V and J are TRBV7-3 and TRBJ2-1; 11 bases fit TRBD1. Germline CDR1 reads SGHTA; CDR2 reads FQGTGA. This CDR3 comprises 14 residues. V lost 5 bases to trimming and J lost 6 bases; unmatched junction nucleotides: 3. The CDR3 region is CASSAGTGGNEQFF. CDR3 sequence (DNA): TGTGCCAGCAGCGCCGGGACAGGGGGCAATGAGCAGTTCTTC.

This chain joins TRBV19 and TRBJ1-1; no definite D call. This CDR3 has 14 residues. V was trimmed by 3 bases and J by 0 bases, leaving 8 bases between them. Germline V gene data show CDR1 as LNHDA and CDR2 as SQIVND (reference sequence). CDR3 nucleotides: TGTGCCAGTAGTATCGAACAGTTGAACACTGAAGCTTTCTTT. Translation: CASSIEQLNTEAFF. Complete variable domain (other parts from reference TRBV19 and TRBJ1-1): DGGITQSPKYLFRKEGQNVTLSCEQNLNHDAMYWYRQDPGQGLRLIYYSQIVNDFQKGDIAEGYSVSREKKESFPLTVTSAQKNPTAFYLCASSIEQLNTEAFFGQGTRLTVV.

This sequence joins TRBV12-5 and TRBJ2-3; 8 nucleotides match TRBD2. Germline CDR1 is LGHNT and CDR2 is FRNRAP. Losses at the gene ends were 9 bases for V and 1 base for J; bases not matched to a gene: 6. The CDR3 runs 14 residues. CDR3 sequence: CASRISGGTDTQYF. The CDR3 DNA follows: TGTGCTAGCAGAATTAGCGGGGGCACAGATACGCAGTATTTT. The full variable domain, with the rest looked up from reference TRBV12-5 and TRBJ2-3, is DARVTQTPRHKVTEMGQEVTMRCQPILGHNTVFWYRQTMMQGLELLAYFRNRAPLDDSGMPKDRFSAEMPDATLATLKIQPSEPRDSAVYFCASRISGGTDTQYFGPGTRLTVL.

The V gene is TRBV6-1, the J gene TRBJ1-2; TRBD1 matches at 9 bases. The CDR3 is 14 amino acids. The germline gives CDR1 MNHNS, CDR2 SASEGT. V was pared by 2 bases and J by 6 bases, with 4 bases of the junction left unmatched. CDR3 nucleotide sequence: TGTGCCAGCAGTGAAAACAGGGGGCGGGATGGCTACACCTTC. This translates into CASSENRGRDGYTF.

V and J are TRBV2 and TRBJ2-5; TRBD2 matches at 7 bases. Germline V gene data show CDR1 as SNHLY and CDR2 as FYNNEI. The V segment lost 5 bases and the J segment 4 bases; nucleotides outside the gene matches: 7. The CDR3 loop spans 14 amino acids. The CDR3 here is CASSLLARRETQYF. The CDR3 DNA sequence: TGTGCCAGCAGTCTACTAGCGCGGAGAGAGACCCAGTACTTC.

The CDR3 reads CARSEGADQPQHF. The CDR3, as DNA: TGTGCCCGCTCCGAGGGGGCGGACCAGCCCCAGCATTTT. The V and J genes are TRBV30 and TRBJ1-5, with 7 positions matching TRBD1. Germline V gene data show CDR1 as GTSNPN and CDR2 as SVGIG (reference sequence). The V gene end was trimmed by 8 bases and the J gene end by 7 bases; junction bases not matched to a gene: 11. The CDR3 runs 13 residues. Looking up the rest from reference TRBV30 and TRBJ1-5 gives the full variable domain: SQTIHQWPATLVQPVGSPLSLECTVEGTSNPNLYWYRQAAGRGLQLLFYSVGIGQISSEVPQNLSASRPQDRQFILSSKKLLLSDSGFYLCARSEGADQPQHFGDGTRLSIL.

The V call is TRBV27, the J call TRBJ1-4; D might be TRBD1 (5 bases). V was trimmed by 3 bases and J by 8 bases, leaving 13 bases between them. The CDR3 spans 14 residues. Germline CDR1 and CDR2: MNHEY and SMNVEV (reference sequence). The CDR3 nucleotides are TGTGCCAGCAGTTTTTTACAGGCGGGAGAAAAACTGTTTTTT. It encodes CASSFLQAGEKLFF.

CDR3 sequence reads: CASSAAGQGYTEAFF. CDR3 nucleotides: TGTGCCAGCAGTGCAGCGGGACAGGGCTACACTGAAGCTTTCTTT. The chain recombines TRBV6-6 with TRBJ1-1, with 9 bases that match TRBD1. CDR1 and CDR2 from the germline V gene are MNHNY and SVGAGI (reference sequence). The junction had 7 bases not matched to a gene; V was cut back by 5 bases and J by 3 bases. CDR3 length: 15 amino acids.

The CDR3 here is CASSPDRQETQYF. For the CDR3, the DNA is TGTGCCAGCAGTCCCGACAGACAAGAGACCCAGTACTTC. This rearrangement joins TRBV7-2 to TRBJ2-5, with a possible D match to TRBD1 (5 bases). CDR1 SGHTA and CDR2 FQGNSA come from the germline V gene. The V end lost 6 bases, the J end lost 2 bases, and 10 bases lay between the germline ends. The CDR3 is 13 residues long.

V usage is TRBV19 and J usage is TRBJ2-5; D may be TRBD1 (6 bases). Per the germline V gene, CDR1 is LNHDA and CDR2 is SQIVND (reference sequence). V shed 5 bases and J shed 5 bases, with 9 bases lying between them. This CDR3 comprises 12 residues. CDR3 DNA sequence: TGTGCCAGTAGTGTAACAGGGGAGACCCAGTACTTC. Protein sequence: CASSVTGETQYF.

V usage is TRBV30 and J usage is TRBJ2-3; 9 bases align to TRBD2. V lost 4 bases to trimming and J lost 8 bases; unmatched junction nucleotides: 7. The V gene's germline CDR1 is GTSNPN and CDR2 SVGIG (reference sequence). The CDR3 covers 13 residues. As DNA, the CDR3 is TGTGCCTGGACCACTAGCGGGTTAACTACGCAGTATTTT. This sequence encodes CAWTTSGLTTQYF.

The chain has TRBV10-3 and TRBJ1-2; 7 bases map to TRBD1. The CDR3 has 12 amino acids. With V trimmed by 5 bases and J by 6 bases, 3 bases remained unmatched. Germline CDR1 is ENHRY and CDR2 is SYGVKD. The CDR3 here is CAISTGTDGYTF. CDR3 bases: TGTGCCATCAGTACCGGGACAGATGGCTACACCTTC.